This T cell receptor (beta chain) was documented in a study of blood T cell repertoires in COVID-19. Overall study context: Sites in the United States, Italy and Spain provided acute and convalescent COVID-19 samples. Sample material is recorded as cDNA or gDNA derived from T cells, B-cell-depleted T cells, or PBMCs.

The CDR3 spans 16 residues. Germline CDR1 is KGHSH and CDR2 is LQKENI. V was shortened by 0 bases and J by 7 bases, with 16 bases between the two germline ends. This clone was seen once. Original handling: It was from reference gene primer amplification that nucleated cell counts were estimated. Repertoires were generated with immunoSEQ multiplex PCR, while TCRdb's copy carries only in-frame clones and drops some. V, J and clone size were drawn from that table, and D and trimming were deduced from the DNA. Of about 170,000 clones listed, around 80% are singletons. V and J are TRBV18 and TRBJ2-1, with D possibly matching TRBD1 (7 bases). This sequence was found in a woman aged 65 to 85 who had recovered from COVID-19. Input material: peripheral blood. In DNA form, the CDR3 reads TGTGCCAGCTCACCACCTGGAGGGGGCGTGAGGAATGAGCAGTTCTTC. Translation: CASSPPGGGVRNEQFF.